This T cell receptor (beta chain) was recorded in a study of cytomegalovirus exposure and HLA in healthy donors. The CDR3 consists of 16 residues. Germline V gene data show CDR1 as SGHVS and CDR2 as FNYEAQ. V gave up 2 bases and J gave up 5 bases, with 18 bases separating them. Clones were read by immunoSEQ multiplex PCR, and TCRdb kept only the in-frame ones, dropping some. The sample lists roughly 95,000 clones; 85% were seen once. The chain has TRBV7-6 and TRBJ2-5, with D hard to call. The sequence was obtained from a man between 18 and 29 years old in good health and CMV-seropositive. Material for sequencing was PBMCs. The CDR3 loop reads CASSLYPRTTVETQYF. The DNA of the CDR3 is TGTGCCAGCAGCTTATATCCCAGAACTACGGTGGAGACCCAGTACTTC.